These 26 T cell receptor beta chains came from one sample sequenced in a study of cytomegalovirus exposure and HLA in healthy donors. The PCR employed 60 Vbeta primers together with 13 Jbeta primers. Profiled with immunoSEQ multiplex PCR; TCRdb holds only in-frame clones, not every one. The sample shows 150,000 to 200,000 clones, 80% to 85% of them seen only once. The sequenced sample was PBMCs. The receptors stem from a woman younger than 45 in good health and CMV-seronegative.

The CDR3 sequence is CASSIGREGEQFF. CDR3 DNA sequence: TGTGCCAGTAGTATCGGCAGGGAGGGCGAGCAGTTCTTC. The genes are TRBV19 and TRBJ2-1, with 7 bases fitting TRBD2. This CDR3 spans 13 amino acids. V trimming: 3 bases; J trimming: 10 bases; junction bases outside the gene matches: 6. Germline loops: CDR1 LNHDA, CDR2 SQIVND (reference sequence).

The J gene is TRBJ2-1, the V gene TRBV2; 10 positions match TRBD2. Germline V lookup: CDR1 SNHLY, CDR2 FYNNEI. The CDR3 is 20 amino acids. J was trimmed by 6 bases and V by 10 bases; bases with no gene match: 27. The CDR3 here is CATYREGSGRALSVRNEQFF. The CDR3 bases are TGTGCCACCTACCGAGAAGGAAGCGGGAGGGCTCTTTCCGTTCGCAATGAGCAGTTCTTC.

About this clone itself: The germline gene is not matched at one end of the junction; a read error may be the cause. V usage is TRBV27 and J usage is TRBJ2-3; D possibly corresponds to TRBD2 (5 bases). The CDR3 contains 11 residues. Germline values: CDR1 MNHEY, CDR2 SMNVEV (reference sequence). The CDR3 region has the DNA TGCGACCAGCGGAGGACAGATACGCAGTATTTT. Amino acids: CDQRRTDTQYF.

The sample holds one count of this clone. The same CDR3 also results from other DNA sequences found in this sample. The V and J genes are TRBV2 and TRBJ1-5, with 9 bases identical to TRBD1. The junction had 4 bases not matched to a gene; V was cut back by 4 bases and J by 6 bases. This CDR3 contains 14 residues. The germline gives CDR1 SNHLY, CDR2 FYNNEI. CDR3 DNA: TGTGCCAGCAGTGTTGGACAGGGGAGTCAGCCCCAGCATTTT. Protein product: CASSVGQGSQPQHF.

The genes are TRBV19 and TRBJ2-3, with 7 bases matching TRBD1. This CDR3 has 16 residues. Per the germline V gene, CDR1 is LNHDA and CDR2 is SQIVND (reference sequence). The J segment lost 0 bases and the V segment lost 5 bases, leaving 8 bases of the junction unmatched. The CDR3 spells CASSPMDRSSTDTQYF. The CDR3 bases are TGTGCCAGTAGTCCCATGGACAGGAGTAGCACAGATACGCAGTATTTT.

This chain joins TRBV5-1 and TRBJ1-5, with 11 nucleotides matching TRBD1. The germline gives CDR1 SGHRS, CDR2 YFSETQ. The CDR3 runs to 15 residues. The junction had 7 bases not matched to a gene; V was cut back by 4 bases and J by 7 bases. Here the CDR3 reads CASSPGTGGAQPQHF. The CDR3 DNA reads TGCGCCAGCAGCCCCGGGACAGGGGGAGCCCAGCCCCAGCATTTT.

This clone occurred a few times. The V call is TRBV9, the J call TRBJ2-3; TRBD1 agrees at 8 bases. Germline CDR1 and CDR2: SGDLS and YYNGEE. J was trimmed by 2 bases and V by 3 bases; bases with no gene match: 8. The CDR3 loop spans 16 amino acids. CDR3 loop: CASSGGPDRATDTQYF. In nucleotides, the CDR3 is TGTGCCAGCAGCGGCGGCCCGGACAGGGCCACAGATACGCAGTATTTT.

The chain joins TRBV9 to TRBJ2-7; 8 bases are a match to TRBD1. This CDR3 region has 15 residues. The V segment lost 3 bases and the J segment 0 bases; nucleotides outside the gene matches: 5. Germline values: CDR1 SGDLS, CDR2 YYNGEE. CDR3: CASSGGTGLSYEQYF. CDR3 DNA sequence: TGTGCCAGCAGCGGGGGGACAGGCCTCTCCTACGAGCAGTACTTC. Full variable domain (outside the CDR3, taken from reference TRBV9 and TRBJ2-7): DSGVTQTPKHLITATGQRVTLRCSPRSGDLSVYWYQQSLDQGLQFLIQYYNGEERAKGNILERFSAQQFPDLHSELNLSSLELGDSALYFCASSGGTGLSYEQYFGPGTRLTVT.

The rearrangement joins TRBV27 to TRBJ2-7, with 13 positions matching TRBD2. Germline V gene sequence: CDR1 MNHEY, CDR2 SMNVEV (reference sequence). Trimming took 2 bases from V and 4 from J; bases not matched to a gene: 5. The CDR3 loop spans 16 amino acids. CDR3: CASSLKGLAGRYEQYF. DNA of the CDR3: TGTGCCAGCAGTTTAAAGGGACTAGCGGGACGGTACGAGCAGTACTTC.

Only one count was recorded for this clone. J is TRBJ2-2 and V is TRBV7-8; tentatively, D is TRBD2 (7 bases). CDR3 length: 14 amino acids. V gave up 1 base and J gave up 6 bases, with 9 bases separating them. From germline, CDR1 is SGHVS and CDR2 FQNEAQ. CDR3 nucleotide sequence: TGTGCCAGCAGCTTAGGGGAGGGGGCCGGGGAGCTGTTTTTT. As protein: CASSLGEGAGELFF.

The V call is TRBV7-9, the J call TRBJ2-5, with 8 bases matching TRBD1. The CDR3 runs 15 residues. Unmatched junction bases numbered 8, after V lost 3 bases and J lost 5 bases. The germline CDR1 and CDR2 sequences are SEHNR and FQNEAQ (reference sequence). This chain's CDR3 is CASSFVDRDVETQYF. CDR3 sequence (DNA): TGTGCCAGCAGCTTTGTGGACAGGGACGTGGAGACCCAGTACTTC.

V and J are TRBV5-3 and TRBJ2-4, with D tentatively TRBD1 (7 bases). TRBV5-3 is annotated as an ORF whose role is uncertain. The ends were cut back, 5 bases at V and 4 bases at J, with 16 bases in the middle. The CDR3 consists of 15 residues. DNA for the CDR3: TGTGCCAGAAGGGGGGGACAGCTACTAAAAAACATTCAGTACTTC. Residues: CARRGGQLLKNIQYF.

The rearrangement links TRBV28 to TRBJ2-5; D remains ambiguous. The DNA end lines up better with TRBJ2-7; the J call may be wrong. Germline loops: CDR1 MDHEN, CDR2 SYDVKM. The CDR3 extends over 13 amino acids. The CDR3 loop reads CASTRRPFYEQYF. CDR3 DNA sequence: TGTGCCAGCACCCGGAGACCTTTCTACGAGCAGTACTTC.

The chain carries TRBV6-6 and TRBJ1-2, with a possible D match to TRBD1 (5 bases). The CDR3 is 13 amino acids. CDR1 is MNHNY and CDR2 is SVGAGI in the germline V gene (reference sequence). V was trimmed by 5 bases and J by 4 bases, leaving 11 bases between them. CDR3 DNA: TGTGCCAGCAGTGGGGAGGGGCCCTATGGCTACACCTTC. Residues: CASSGEGPYGYTF.

The chain is built from TRBV18 and TRBJ2-2; D is unresolved. Germline values: CDR1 KGHSH, CDR2 LQKENI. This CDR3 comprises 15 residues. The germline V and J ends were trimmed by 1 base and 4 bases, with 10 bases remaining between them. CDR3 nucleotide sequence: TGTGCCAGCTCACCACGAACAGCCCCCACCGGGGAGCTGTTTTTT. It encodes CASSPRTAPTGELFF. Full variable domain (missing parts from reference TRBV18 and TRBJ2-2): NAGVMQNPRHLVRRRGQEARLRCSPMKGHSHVYWYRQLPEEGLKFMVYLQKENIIDESGMPKERFSAEFPKEGPSILRIQQVVRGDSAAYFCASSPRTAPTGELFFGEGSRLTVL.

This clone was seen only a few times. V usage is TRBV7-2 and J usage is TRBJ2-5; the D is unclear. The last part of the DNA fits TRBJ2-7 better; the J call may be wrong. The CDR3 totals 13 residues. The germline V gene has CDR1 SGHTA and CDR2 FQGNSA. CDR3 loop: CASSDPGLGEQYF. The CDR3 DNA is TGTGCCAGCAGTGACCCCGGGTTAGGCGAGCAGTACTTC.

Comment on this clone: Compared with germline, one end of the junction differs, possibly owing to a read error. This chain connects TRBV9 to TRBJ2-4; 8 bases are a match to TRBD1. Germline V gene data show CDR1 as SGDLS and CDR2 as YYNGEE. The CDR3 sequence is 16 residues long. DNA of the CDR3: TGTGCCAGCAGCGTAGTGGGGACAGGCGACAAAAACAGTCAGTACTTC. Protein: CASSVVGTGDKNSQYF.

The chain carries TRBV21-1 and TRBJ2-7; no check of the table's D call, TRBD1, against the DNA was made. TRBV21-1 is an annotated pseudogene. The length of the CDR3 is 16 residues. The CDR3 loop is CASSNQKGRGPYEQYF. CDR3 DNA sequence: TGTGCCAGCAGCAATCAAAAGGGAAGGGGTCCCTACGAGCAGTACTTC.

This clone has just one count. The rearrangement uses TRBV28 and TRBJ2-7; 9 bases are a match to TRBD1. The V gene's germline CDR1 is MDHEN and CDR2 SYDVKM. The ends lost 8 bases at V and 4 bases at J; junction bases unmatched: 6. The CDR3 is made up of 13 amino acids. The CDR3 nucleotides are TGTGCCAGCGGGCGGGACAGGGATTACGAGCAGTACTTC. Its translation: CASGRDRDYEQYF.

This clone has just one count. The V and J genes are TRBV15 and TRBJ1-6; 7 nucleotides agree with TRBD1. V gave up 4 bases and J gave up 7 bases; unmatched junction bases: 4. Germline V gene lookup returns CDR1 LNHNV and CDR2 YYDKDF (reference sequence). The CDR3 loop spans 14 amino acids. CDR3 bases: TGTGCCACCAGCACCCGGACAGGAAATTCACCCCTCCACTTT. This gives the protein CATSTRTGNSPLHF.

This rearrangement joins TRBV2 to TRBJ2-3; 10 positions agree with TRBD2. The CDR3 contains 13 residues. CDR1 SNHLY and CDR2 FYNNEI come from the germline V gene. V trimming: 11 bases; J trimming: 2 bases; junction bases outside the gene matches: 4. The CDR3 DNA reads as TGTGCCGGTAGCGGGGGGTACACAGATACGCAGTATTTT. As protein: CAGSGGYTDTQYF.

The chain employs TRBV7-9 and TRBJ1-4; 8 positions match TRBD1. This CDR3 contains 15 residues. The germline gives CDR1 SEHNR, CDR2 FQNEAQ (reference sequence). The V segment lost 5 bases and the J segment 7 bases; nucleotides outside the gene matches: 9. CDR3 coding DNA: TGTGCCAGCAGCCCCTCCCGGGACAGGAGTGAAAAACTGTTTTTT. Protein sequence: CASSPSRDRSEKLFF.

This clone appeared a few times. CDR3 in amino acids: CASSAGTSGRAIYNEQFF. Here the CDR3 DNA reads TGTGCCAGCAGTGCCGGGACTAGCGGGAGGGCGATCTACAATGAGCAGTTCTTC. This chain connects TRBV11-1 to TRBJ2-1; TRBD2 matches 16 bases. Germline V gene data show CDR1 as SGHAT and CDR2 as FQDESV (reference sequence). V trimming: 6 bases; J trimming: 3 bases; junction bases outside the gene matches: 8. The CDR3 extends over 18 amino acids. Complete variable domain (other parts from reference TRBV11-1 and TRBJ2-1): EAEVAQSPRYKITEKSQAVAFWCDPISGHATLYWYRQILGQGPELLVQFQDESVVDDSQLPKDRFSAERLKGVDSTLKIQPAELGDSAMYLCASSAGTSGRAIYNEQFFGPGTRLTVL.

The J gene is TRBJ2-3, the V gene TRBV2; 8 bases align to TRBD2. The CDR3 consists of 16 residues. Germline CDR1 reads SNHLY; CDR2 reads FYNNEI. J was trimmed by 2 bases and V by 7 bases; bases with no gene match: 11. CDR3 loop: CASKSASGWNTDTQYF. The CDR3 bases are TGTGCCAGCAAGTCGGCTAGCGGGTGGAACACAGATACGCAGTATTTT. The variable domain in full, with the rest retrieved from reference TRBV2 and TRBJ2-3, is EPEVTQTPSHQVTQMGQEVILRCVPISNHLYFYWYRQILGQKVEFLVSFYNNEISEKSEIFDDQFSVERPDGSNFTLKIRSTKLEDSAMYFCASKSASGWNTDTQYFGPGTRLTVL.

This clone was observed a single time. The chain uses TRBV7-8 and TRBJ2-5; D might be TRBD2 (7 bases). Germline lookup yields CDR1 SGHVS and CDR2 FQNEAQ. Trimming shortened V by 7 bases and J by 3 bases, and 18 bases separated the two germline ends. This CDR3 comprises 15 residues. The CDR3 here is CASTLRGGAEETQYF. The CDR3 DNA follows: TGTGCCAGCACCCTGAGGGGGGGAGCGGAAGAGACCCAGTACTTC.

This sequence joins TRBV15 and TRBJ1-2; 9 nucleotides agree with TRBD1. CDR3 length: 14 amino acids. Germline V gene sequence: CDR1 LNHNV, CDR2 YYDKDF (reference sequence). With V trimmed by 0 bases and J by 8 bases, 4 bases remained unmatched. The CDR3 loop is CATSRDRTGDGYTF. The CDR3 nucleotides are TGTGCCACCAGCAGAGATAGGACAGGGGACGGCTACACCTTC.